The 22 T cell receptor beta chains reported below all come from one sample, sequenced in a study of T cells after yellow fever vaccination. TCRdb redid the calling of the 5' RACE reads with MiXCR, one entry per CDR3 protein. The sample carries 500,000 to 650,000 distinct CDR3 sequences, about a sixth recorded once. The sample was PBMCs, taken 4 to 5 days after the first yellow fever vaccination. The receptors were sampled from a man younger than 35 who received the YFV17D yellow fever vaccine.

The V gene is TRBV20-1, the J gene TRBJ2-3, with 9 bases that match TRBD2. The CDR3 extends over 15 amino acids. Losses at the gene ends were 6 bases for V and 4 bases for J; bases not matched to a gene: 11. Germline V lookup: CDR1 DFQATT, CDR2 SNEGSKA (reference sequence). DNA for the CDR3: TGCAGTGCGGAATCTGCGGGGGGGCGCCCAGATACGCAGTATTTT. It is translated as CSAESAGGRPDTQYF.

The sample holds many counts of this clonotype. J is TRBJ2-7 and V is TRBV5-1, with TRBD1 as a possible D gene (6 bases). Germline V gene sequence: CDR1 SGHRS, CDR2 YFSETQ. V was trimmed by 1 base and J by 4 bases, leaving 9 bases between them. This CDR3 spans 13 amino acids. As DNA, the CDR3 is TGCGCCAGCAGCTTGCTCAGGGGTTACGAGCAGTACTTC. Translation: CASSLLRGYEQYF.

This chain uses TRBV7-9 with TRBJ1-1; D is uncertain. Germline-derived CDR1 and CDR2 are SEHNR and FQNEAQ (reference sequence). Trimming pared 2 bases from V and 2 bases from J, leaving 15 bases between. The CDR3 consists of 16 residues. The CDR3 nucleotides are TGTGCCAGCAGCTTAAGTCCAGAAACAGTAAACACTGAAGCTTTCTTT. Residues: CASSLSPETVNTEAFF.

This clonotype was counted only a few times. The CDR3 region is CSARDLTSPPVNVETQYF. The CDR3 DNA follows: TGCAGTGCTAGAGACCTGACTAGTCCACCAGTTAATGTGGAGACCCAGTACTTC. This chain joins TRBV20-1 and TRBJ2-5; TRBD2 is a possible D gene (6 bases). V was clipped by 0 bases and J by 5 bases, with 25 bases between them. Germline lookup yields CDR1 DFQATT and CDR2 SNEGSKA (reference sequence). The CDR3 length is 18 residues.

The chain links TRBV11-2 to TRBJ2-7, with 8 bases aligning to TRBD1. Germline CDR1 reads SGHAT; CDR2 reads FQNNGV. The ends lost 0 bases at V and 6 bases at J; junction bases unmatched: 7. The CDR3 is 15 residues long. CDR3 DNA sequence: TGTGCCAGCAGCTTAGATCCCCAGGGGGCGCGCGAGCAGTACTTC. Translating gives CASSLDPQGAREQYF.

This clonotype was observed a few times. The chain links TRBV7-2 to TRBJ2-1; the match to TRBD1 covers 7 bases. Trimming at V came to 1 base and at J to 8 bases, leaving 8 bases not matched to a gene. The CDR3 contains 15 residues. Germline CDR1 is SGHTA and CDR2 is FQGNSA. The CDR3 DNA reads TGTGCCAGCAGCTTAGGGGGTGACAGGGAAGATGAGCAGTTCTTC. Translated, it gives CASSLGGDREDEQFF.

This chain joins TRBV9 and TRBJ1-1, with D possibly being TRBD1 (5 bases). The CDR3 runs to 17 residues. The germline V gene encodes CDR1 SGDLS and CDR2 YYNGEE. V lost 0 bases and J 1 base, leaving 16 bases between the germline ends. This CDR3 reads CASSVEHRTSENTEAFF. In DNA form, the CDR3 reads TGTGCCAGCAGCGTAGAACACAGGACCTCTGAGAACACTGAAGCTTTCTTT. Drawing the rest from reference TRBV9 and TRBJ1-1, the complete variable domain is DSGVTQTPKHLITATGQRVTLRCSPRSGDLSVYWYQQSLDQGLQFLIQYYNGEERAKGNILERFSAQQFPDLHSELNLSSLELGDSALYFCASSVEHRTSENTEAFFGQGTRLTVV.

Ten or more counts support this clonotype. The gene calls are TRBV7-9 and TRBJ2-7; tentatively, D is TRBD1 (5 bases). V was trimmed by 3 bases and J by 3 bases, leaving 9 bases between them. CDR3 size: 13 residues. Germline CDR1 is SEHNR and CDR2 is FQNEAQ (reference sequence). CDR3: CASSFRQGYEQYF. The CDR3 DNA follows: TGTGCCAGCAGCTTTCGCCAGGGCTACGAGCAGTACTTC.

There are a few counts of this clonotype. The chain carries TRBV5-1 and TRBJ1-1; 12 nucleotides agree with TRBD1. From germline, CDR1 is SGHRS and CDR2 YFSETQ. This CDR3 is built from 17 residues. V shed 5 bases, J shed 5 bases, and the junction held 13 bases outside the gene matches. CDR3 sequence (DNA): TGCGCCAGCAGGCCCCCCGGGACAGGGGGCGTTTATACTGAAGCTTTCTTT. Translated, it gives CASRPPGTGGVYTEAFF. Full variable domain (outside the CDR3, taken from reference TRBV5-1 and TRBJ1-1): KAGVTQTPRYLIKTRGQQVTLSCSPISGHRSVSWYQQTPGQGLQFLFEYFSETQRNKGNFPGRFSGRQFSNSRSEMNVSTLELGDSALYLCASRPPGTGGVYTEAFFGQGTRLTVV.

The CDR3 loop reads CASSRGQDSGQYF. The CDR3 region has the DNA TGTGCCAGCAGCCGGGGGCAGGACTCAGGGCAGTACTTC. The chain joins TRBV3-1 to TRBJ2-7; the D gene is possibly TRBD1 (6 bases). The CDR3 is made up of 13 amino acids. The V and J ends lost 4 bases and 9 bases respectively, with 16 bases between them. Germline values: CDR1 LGHDT, CDR2 YNNKEL (reference sequence).

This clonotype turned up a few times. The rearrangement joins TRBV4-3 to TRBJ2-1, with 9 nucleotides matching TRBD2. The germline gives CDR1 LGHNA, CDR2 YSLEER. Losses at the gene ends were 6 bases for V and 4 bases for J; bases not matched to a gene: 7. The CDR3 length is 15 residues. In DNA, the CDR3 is TGCGCCAGCAGGCTGGGACTAGCAGATTACAATGAGCAGTTCTTC. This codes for CASRLGLADYNEQFF.

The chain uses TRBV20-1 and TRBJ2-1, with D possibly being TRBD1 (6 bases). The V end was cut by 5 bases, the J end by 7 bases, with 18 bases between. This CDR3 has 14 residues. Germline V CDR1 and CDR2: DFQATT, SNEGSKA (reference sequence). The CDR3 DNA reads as TGCAGTGCTGAAGGTCAGGACAGCCGGAATGAGCAGTTCTTC. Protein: CSAEGQDSRNEQFF.

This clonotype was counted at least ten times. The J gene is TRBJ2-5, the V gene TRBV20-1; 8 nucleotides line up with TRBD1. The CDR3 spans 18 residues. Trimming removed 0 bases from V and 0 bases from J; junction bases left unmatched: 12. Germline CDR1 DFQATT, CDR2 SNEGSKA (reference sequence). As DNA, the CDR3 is TGCAGTGCTAGAGATTTCGTTGGGACAGGCTTGTACCAAGAGACCCAGTACTTC. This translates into CSARDFVGTGLYQETQYF.

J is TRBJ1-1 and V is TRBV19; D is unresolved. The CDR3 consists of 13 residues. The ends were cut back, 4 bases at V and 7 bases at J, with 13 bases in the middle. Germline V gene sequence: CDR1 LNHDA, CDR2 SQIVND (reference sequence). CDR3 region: CASSSGPGDEAFF. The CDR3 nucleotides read TGTGCCAGTAGTAGTGGCCCGGGCGATGAAGCTTTCTTT.

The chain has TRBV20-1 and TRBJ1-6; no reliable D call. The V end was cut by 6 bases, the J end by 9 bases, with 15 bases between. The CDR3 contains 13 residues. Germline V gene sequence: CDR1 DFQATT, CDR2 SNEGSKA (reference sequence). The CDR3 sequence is CSAGGGLSSPLHF. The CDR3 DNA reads TGCAGTGCGGGCGGTGGACTTAGTTCACCCCTCCACTTT.

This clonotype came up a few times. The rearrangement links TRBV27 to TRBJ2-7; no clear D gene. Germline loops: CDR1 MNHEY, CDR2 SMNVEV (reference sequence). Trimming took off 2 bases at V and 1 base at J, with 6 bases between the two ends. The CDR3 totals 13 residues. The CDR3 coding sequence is TGTGCCAGCAGTTTAGTTCTTTCCTACGAGCAGTACTTC. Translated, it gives CASSLVLSYEQYF.

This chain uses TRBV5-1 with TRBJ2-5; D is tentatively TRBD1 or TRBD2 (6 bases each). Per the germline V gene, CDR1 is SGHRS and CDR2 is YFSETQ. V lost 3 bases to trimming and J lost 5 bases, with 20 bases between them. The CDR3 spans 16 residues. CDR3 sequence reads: CASSYFLSGAGETQYF. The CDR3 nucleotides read TGCGCCAGCAGCTATTTTCTCTCGGGGGCAGGGGAGACCCAGTACTTC.

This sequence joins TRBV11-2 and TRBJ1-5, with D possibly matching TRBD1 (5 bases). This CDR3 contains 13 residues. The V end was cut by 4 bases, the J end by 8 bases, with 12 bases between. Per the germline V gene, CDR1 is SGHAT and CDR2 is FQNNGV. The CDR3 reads CASSSGTGEPQHF. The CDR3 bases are TGTGCCAGCAGCTCCGGGACGGGAGAGCCCCAGCATTTT.

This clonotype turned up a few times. The DNA of the CDR3 is TGCGCCAGCAGAGGGACAGGGGTACCAGATACGCAGTATTTT. It specifies CASRGTGVPDTQYF. The chain recombines TRBV5-1 with TRBJ2-3; 10 bases align to TRBD1. The CDR3 totals 14 residues. Germline CDR1 reads SGHRS; CDR2 reads YFSETQ. The junction had 4 bases not matched to a gene; V was cut back by 5 bases and J by 4 bases.

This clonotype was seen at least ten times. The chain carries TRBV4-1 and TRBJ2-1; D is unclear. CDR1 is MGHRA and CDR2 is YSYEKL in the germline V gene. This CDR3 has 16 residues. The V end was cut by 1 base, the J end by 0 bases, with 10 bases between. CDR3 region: CASSQVFTNSYNEQFF. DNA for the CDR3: TGCGCCAGCAGCCAAGTTTTCACCAACTCCTACAATGAGCAGTTCTTC.

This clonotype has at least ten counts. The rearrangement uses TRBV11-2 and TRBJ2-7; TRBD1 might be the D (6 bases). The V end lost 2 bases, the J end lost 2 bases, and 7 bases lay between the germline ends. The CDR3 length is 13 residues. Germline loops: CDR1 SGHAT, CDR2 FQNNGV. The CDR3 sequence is CASSLTGPYEQYV. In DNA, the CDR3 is TGTGCCAGCAGCTTAACAGGGCCCTACGAGCAGTACGTC.

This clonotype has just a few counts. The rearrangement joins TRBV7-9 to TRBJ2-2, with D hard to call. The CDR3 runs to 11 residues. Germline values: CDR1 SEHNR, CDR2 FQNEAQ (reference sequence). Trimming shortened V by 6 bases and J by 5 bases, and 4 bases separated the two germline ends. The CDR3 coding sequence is TGTGCCAGCAGGGTAACCGGGGAGCTGTTTTTT. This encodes CASRVTGELFF.